These 10 T cell receptor beta chains were all obtained from the same sample, sequenced in a study of blood T cell repertoires in COVID-19. Repertoires were generated with immunoSEQ multiplex PCR, while TCRdb's copy carries only in-frame clones and drops some. The sample carries about 74,000 clones, roughly 86% recorded once. Material: peripheral blood. All receptors come from a man between 65 and 85 years old with acute or convalescent COVID-19.

Notes on this clone: The sample has other DNA sequences that encode this CDR3 too. The rearrangement uses TRBV9 and TRBJ2-1; D not resolved. There are 14 residues in the CDR3. Germline V lookup: CDR1 SGDLS, CDR2 YYNGEE. Trimming removed 2 bases at V and 0 bases at J, with 6 bases between. CDR3 coding DNA: TGTGCCAGCAGCGTGGGCAGCTCCTACAATGAGCAGTTCTTC. Translation gives CASSVGSSYNEQFF. The variable domain in full, completed from reference TRBV9 and TRBJ2-1, reads DSGVTQTPKHLITATGQRVTLRCSPRSGDLSVYWYQQSLDQGLQFLIQYYNGEERAKGNILERFSAQQFPDLHSELNLSSLELGDSALYFCASSVGSSYNEQFFGPGTRLTVL.

Here the CDR3 reads CASSPGQENSPLHF. The DNA of the CDR3 is TGCGCCAGCAGCCCGGGACAGGAGAATTCACCCCTCCACTTT. The chain links TRBV5-1 to TRBJ1-6; 8 nucleotides match TRBD1. CDR3 size: 14 residues. Germline CDR1 reads SGHRS; CDR2 reads YFSETQ. V dropped 4 bases and J dropped 7; count of bases not matched to a gene: 4. Combining the CDR3 with reference TRBV5-1 and TRBJ1-6 gives the whole variable domain KAGVTQTPRYLIKTRGQQVTLSCSPISGHRSVSWYQQTPGQGLQFLFEYFSETQRNKGNFPGRFSGRQFSNSRSEMNVSTLELGDSALYLCASSPGQENSPLHFGNGTRLTVT.

The chain links TRBV6-5 to TRBJ2-7; maybe TRBD1 (5 bases). Germline CDR1 reads MNHEY; CDR2 reads SVGAGI. Trimming took off 6 bases at V and 6 bases at J, with 15 bases between the two ends. The CDR3 length is 13 residues. In DNA form, the CDR3 reads TGTGCCAGCAGATACAGGTCTCGAGGCGAGCAGTACTTC. Its protein is CASRYRSRGEQYF.

Regarding this clone: This sample includes further DNA sequences coding for the same CDR3. The chain employs TRBV2 and TRBJ2-1, with D perhaps TRBD2 (6 bases). Trimming stripped 5 bases from V and 6 bases from J, with 20 bases between. The CDR3 is 16 residues long. CDR1 and CDR2 from the germline V gene are SNHLY and FYNNEI. CDR3 in amino acids: CASSQRDRARGNEQFF. The CDR3 nucleotides are TGTGCCAGCAGTCAACGAGACAGAGCGCGGGGCAATGAGCAGTTCTTC.

In DNA, the CDR3 is TGTGCCAGCAGTTACTCTGCGTTCTCTGGGGCCAACGTCCTGACTTTC. This sequence encodes CASSYSAFSGANVLTF. This chain connects TRBV6-2 or TRBV6-3 to TRBJ2-6; D uncertain. Germline lookup yields CDR1 MNHEY and CDR2 SVGEGT. This CDR3 comprises 16 residues. Trimming shortened V by 0 bases and J by 0 bases, and 6 bases separated the two germline ends.

The chain has TRBV5-1 and TRBJ1-3; weak D call: TRBD1 (6 bases). Germline CDR1 reads SGHRS; CDR2 reads YFSETQ. The CDR3 covers 16 residues. The ends were cut back, 0 bases at V and 4 bases at J, with 14 bases in the middle. CDR3 loop: CASSLDPQGKGNTIYF. In DNA form, the CDR3 reads TGCGCCAGCAGCTTGGACCCACAGGGCAAGGGAAACACCATATATTTT.

CDR3 sequence reads: CASSINQGRTEAFF. The DNA for the CDR3 is TGTGCCAGTAGTATAAATCAGGGCAGGACTGAAGCTTTCTTT. The chain combines TRBV19 with TRBJ1-1; D might be TRBD1 (5 bases). V lost 2 bases to trimming and J lost 5 bases, with 12 bases between them. The CDR3 totals 14 residues. Germline V CDR1 and CDR2: LNHDA, SQIVND (reference sequence).

The count of this clone is one. The gene calls are TRBV15 and TRBJ1-4; D might be TRBD1 (5 bases). Germline CDR1 and CDR2: LNHNV and YYDKDF (reference sequence). The CDR3 spans 15 residues. V was trimmed by 3 bases and J by 0 bases, leaving 8 bases between them. The CDR3 bases are TGTGCCACCAGCAGGGGGGAGGCAACTAATGAAAAACTGTTTTTT. Its translation is CATSRGEATNEKLFF.

V usage is TRBV5-6 and J usage is TRBJ2-2; perhaps TRBD1 as D (6 bases). The V and J ends lost 7 bases and 6 bases respectively, with 16 bases between them. This CDR3 has 14 residues. Germline V CDR1 and CDR2: SGHDT, YYEEEE. CDR3 residues: CASGGRPRAGELFF. The CDR3 bases are TGTGCCAGCGGGGGCAGGCCGCGCGCCGGGGAGCTGTTTTTT.

The chain combines TRBV27 with TRBJ1-5; the D is unclear. Germline V lookup: CDR1 MNHEY, CDR2 SMNVEV (reference sequence). The CDR3 totals 13 residues. Trimming took off 3 bases at V and 5 bases at J, with 8 bases between the two ends. The CDR3 sequence: CASSLVGDQPQHF. CDR3 bases: TGTGCCAGCAGTTTGGTCGGGGATCAGCCCCAGCATTTT.